The 10 T cell receptor beta chains below were found in one sample sequenced in a study of a mutant IDH1 vaccine in newly diagnosed glioma. Time point denoted: week 5, during vaccination. Vaccination used 300 ug of mutant IDH1 20-mer peptide per dose, with topical imiquimod. The repertoire was sequenced with immunoSEQ multiplex PCR; TCRdb's copy has only in-frame clones and lacks some. This table holds tens of thousands of clones, 90% to 95% found once. The antigens of these receptors remain unknown. Source: PBMCs, taken from a glioma patient whose treatment included an IDH1 peptide vaccine. The receptors shown here come from a woman aged 50 to 65 with glioma.

The gene calls are TRBV2 and TRBJ1-2; D remains unclear. The germline V gene encodes CDR1 SNHLY and CDR2 FYNNEI. V was trimmed by 2 bases and J by 0 bases, leaving 7 bases between them. The CDR3 consists of 14 residues. The CDR3 spells CASSERGSNYGYTF. Here the CDR3 DNA reads TGTGCCAGCAGTGAACGGGGTTCTAACTATGGCTACACCTTC.

The gene calls are TRBV23-1 and TRBJ1-5; D is undetermined. TRBV23-1 is flagged as an ORF with uncertain function. The CDR3 is 15 residues long. With 3 bases removed from V and 1 base from J, the gap between germline ends came to 10 bases. The CDR3 loop is CASSHRDGSNQPQHF. The DNA of the CDR3 is TGCGCCAGCAGTCACCGCGACGGAAGCAATCAGCCCCAGCATTTT.

The V and J genes are TRBV9 and TRBJ1-1, with D tentatively TRBD1 (6 bases). There are 14 residues in the CDR3. V lost 4 bases, J lost 1 base, and 11 bases lay in between. The V gene's germline CDR1 is SGDLS and CDR2 YYNGEE. CDR3 in amino acids: CASSPGTTNTEAFF. The CDR3 DNA is TGTGCCAGCAGCCCAGGGACAACGAACACTGAAGCTTTCTTT.

The chain joins TRBV2 to TRBJ2-1; 11 bases line up with TRBD2. J gave up 3 bases and V 6 bases, and 1 base lay outside the gene matches. Germline V gives CDR1 SNHLY, CDR2 FYNNEI. This CDR3 has 14 residues. The CDR3 DNA reads as TGTGCCAGCAGGGGGACTAGCGGCTACAATGAGCAGTTCTTC. This sequence encodes CASRGTSGYNEQFF.

The rearrangement uses TRBV4-1 and TRBJ2-7; TRBD1 might be the D (5 bases). In germline, CDR1 is MGHRA, CDR2 YSYEKL. Trimming left V 1 base short and J 7 bases short, with 17 bases between. The CDR3 totals 15 residues. This CDR3 reads CASSQVGATSREQYF. The CDR3 DNA reads TGCGCCAGCAGCCAAGTTGGGGCAACGTCTCGGGAGCAGTACTTC.

The rearrangement joins TRBV19 to TRBJ2-3; 11 bases agree with TRBD2. V lost 6 bases and J lost 3; bases outside the gene matches: 8. The germline V gene has CDR1 LNHDA and CDR2 SQIVND (reference sequence). This CDR3 comprises 16 residues. The CDR3 spells CASRGWGLAETDTQYF. DNA for the CDR3: TGTGCCAGTAGAGGGTGGGGACTAGCGGAAACAGATACGCAGTATTTT.

The rearrangement joins TRBV28 to TRBJ1-2; 9 bases map to TRBD1. The junction had 7 bases not matched to a gene; V was cut back by 6 bases and J by 8 bases. This CDR3 is built from 13 residues. The germline CDR1 and CDR2 sequences are MDHEN and SYDVKM. The CDR3 DNA is TGTGCCAGCAGGTCTACAGGGGGCCGAGGCTACACCTTC. Its protein is CASRSTGGRGYTF.

CDR3 in amino acids: CASKSGRSGGSYNEQFF. The CDR3 nucleotides are TGTGCCAGTAAGAGTGGTCGGAGCGGGGGTTCTTACAATGAGCAGTTCTTC. The J gene is TRBJ2-1, the V gene TRBV19, with TRBD2 identical over 8 bases. CDR3 size: 17 residues. V was clipped by 7 bases and J by 4 bases; unmatched bases: 15. The germline gives CDR1 LNHDA, CDR2 SQIVND (reference sequence).

A note on this clone: The identical CDR3 is also encoded by other nucleotide sequences in the sample. The rearrangement uses TRBV30 and TRBJ1-2; D call uncertain. Trimming stripped 3 bases from V and 4 bases from J, with 9 bases between. There are 12 residues in the CDR3. Per germline, CDR1 GTSNPN and CDR2 SVGIG (reference sequence). The CDR3 loop reads CAWSSGSYGYTF. CDR3 bases: TGTGCCTGGAGCTCTGGGTCCTATGGCTACACCTTC.

The rearrangement uses TRBV29-1 and TRBJ2-5; the D is unclear. V lost 3 bases and J lost 3, with 8 bases in between. CDR1 SQVTM and CDR2 ANQGSEA come from the germline V gene. This CDR3 is built from 12 residues. CDR3 amino acids: CSVEGPEETQYF. In DNA, the CDR3 is TGCAGCGTTGAGGGTCCAGAAGAGACCCAGTACTTC. Combining the CDR3 with reference TRBV29-1 and TRBJ2-5 gives the whole variable domain SAVISQKPSRDICQRGTSLTIQCQVDSQVTMMFWYRQQPGQSLTLIATANQGSEATYESGFVIDKFPISRPNLTFSTLTVSNMSPEDSSIYLCSVEGPEETQYFGPGTRLLVL.